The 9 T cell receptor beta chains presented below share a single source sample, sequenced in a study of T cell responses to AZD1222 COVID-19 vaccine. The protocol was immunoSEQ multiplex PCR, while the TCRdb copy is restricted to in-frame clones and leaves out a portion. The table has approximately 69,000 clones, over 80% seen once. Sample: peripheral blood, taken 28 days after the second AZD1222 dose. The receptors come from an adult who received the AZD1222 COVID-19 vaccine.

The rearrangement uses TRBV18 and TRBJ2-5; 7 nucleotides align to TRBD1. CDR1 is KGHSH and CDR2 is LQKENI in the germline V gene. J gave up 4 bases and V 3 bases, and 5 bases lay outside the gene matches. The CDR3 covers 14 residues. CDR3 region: CASSPDPGGETQYF. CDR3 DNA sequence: TGTGCCAGCTCACCCGACCCAGGGGGAGAGACCCAGTACTTC.

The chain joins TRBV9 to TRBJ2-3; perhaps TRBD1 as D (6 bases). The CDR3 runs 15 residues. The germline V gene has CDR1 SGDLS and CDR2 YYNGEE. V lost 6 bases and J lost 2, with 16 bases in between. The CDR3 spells CASNQQGEPTDTQYF. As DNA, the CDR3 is TGTGCCAGCAACCAACAGGGAGAACCCACAGATACGCAGTATTTT.

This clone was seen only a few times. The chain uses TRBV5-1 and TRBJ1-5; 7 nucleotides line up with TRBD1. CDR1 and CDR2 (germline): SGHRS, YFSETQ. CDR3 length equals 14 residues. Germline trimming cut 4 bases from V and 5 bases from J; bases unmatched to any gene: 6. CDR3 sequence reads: CASSETGPHQPQHF. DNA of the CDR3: TGCGCCAGCAGCGAGACAGGGCCTCATCAGCCCCAGCATTTT.

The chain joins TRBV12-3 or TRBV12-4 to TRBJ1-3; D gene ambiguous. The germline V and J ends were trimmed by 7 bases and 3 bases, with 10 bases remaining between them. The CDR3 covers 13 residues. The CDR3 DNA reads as TGTGCCAGCACTACTACCGGTGGAAACACCATATATTTT. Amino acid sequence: CASTTTGGNTIYF.

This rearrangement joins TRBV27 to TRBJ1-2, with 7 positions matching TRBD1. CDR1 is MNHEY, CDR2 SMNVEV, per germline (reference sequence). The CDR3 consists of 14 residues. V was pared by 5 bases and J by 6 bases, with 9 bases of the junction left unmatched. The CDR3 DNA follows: TGTGCCAGCAGTCCACTGACAGGGTTTCATGGCTACACCTTC. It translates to CASSPLTGFHGYTF.

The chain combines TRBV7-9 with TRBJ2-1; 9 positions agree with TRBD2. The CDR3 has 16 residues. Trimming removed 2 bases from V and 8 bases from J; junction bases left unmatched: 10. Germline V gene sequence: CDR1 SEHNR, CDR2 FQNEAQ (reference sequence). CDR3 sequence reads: CASSLRVAGGNHEQFF. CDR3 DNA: TGTGCCAGCAGCTTACGGGTCGCGGGAGGGAACCATGAGCAGTTCTTC.

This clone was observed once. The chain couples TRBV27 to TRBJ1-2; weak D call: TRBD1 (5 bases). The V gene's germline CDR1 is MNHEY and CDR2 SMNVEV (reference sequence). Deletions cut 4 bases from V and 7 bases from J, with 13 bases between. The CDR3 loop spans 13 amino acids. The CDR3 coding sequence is TGTGCCAGCAGTTCCGGGACGATGGGTGGCTACACCTTC. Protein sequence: CASSSGTMGGYTF.

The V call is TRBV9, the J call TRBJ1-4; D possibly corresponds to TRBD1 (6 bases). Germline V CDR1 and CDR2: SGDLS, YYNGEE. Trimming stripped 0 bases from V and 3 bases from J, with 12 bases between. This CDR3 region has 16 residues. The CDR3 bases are TGTGCCAGCAGCGTAGGGGGGCGGGTGGCTAATGAAAAACTGTTTTTT. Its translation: CASSVGGRVANEKLFF.

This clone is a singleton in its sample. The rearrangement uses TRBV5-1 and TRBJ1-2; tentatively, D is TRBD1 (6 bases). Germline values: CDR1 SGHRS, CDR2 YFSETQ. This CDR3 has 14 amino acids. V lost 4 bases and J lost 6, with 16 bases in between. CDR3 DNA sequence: TGCGCCAGCAGCGAAGGGGGGCTAGGGAATGGCTACACCTTC. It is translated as CASSEGGLGNGYTF.